The text below deals with one TCR beta chain. Antigen specificity is unknown. Other DNA sequences in this sample translate to the same CDR3. The sample is drawn from a study of cytomegalovirus exposure and HLA in healthy donors. Points from the study as a whole: As was reported, the classifier diagnosed cytomegalovirus status with high specificity and sensitivity. Testing in vitro showed a few CMV-associated chains specific for CMV antigens.

PCR used 60 Vbeta primers and 13 Jbeta primers. Assay used: immunoSEQ multiplex PCR; TCRdb lists only in-frame clones, some missing. Reported are approximately 60,000 clones; the ten largest clones contain more than 5%. The V gene end was trimmed by 9 bases and the J gene end by 8 bases; junction bases not matched to a gene: 4. The CDR3 is 11 amino acids. Germline assignment: CDR1 ENHRY and CDR2 SYGVKD. The source is a man aged 25-45 years in good health and CMV-seropositive. The sequencing sample was made of PBMCs. The rearrangement links TRBV10-3 to TRBJ1-3; TRBD1 matches 7 bases. The CDR3 reads CAIGTGDTIYF. Here the CDR3 DNA reads TGTGCCATAGGCACAGGGGACACCATATATTTT.